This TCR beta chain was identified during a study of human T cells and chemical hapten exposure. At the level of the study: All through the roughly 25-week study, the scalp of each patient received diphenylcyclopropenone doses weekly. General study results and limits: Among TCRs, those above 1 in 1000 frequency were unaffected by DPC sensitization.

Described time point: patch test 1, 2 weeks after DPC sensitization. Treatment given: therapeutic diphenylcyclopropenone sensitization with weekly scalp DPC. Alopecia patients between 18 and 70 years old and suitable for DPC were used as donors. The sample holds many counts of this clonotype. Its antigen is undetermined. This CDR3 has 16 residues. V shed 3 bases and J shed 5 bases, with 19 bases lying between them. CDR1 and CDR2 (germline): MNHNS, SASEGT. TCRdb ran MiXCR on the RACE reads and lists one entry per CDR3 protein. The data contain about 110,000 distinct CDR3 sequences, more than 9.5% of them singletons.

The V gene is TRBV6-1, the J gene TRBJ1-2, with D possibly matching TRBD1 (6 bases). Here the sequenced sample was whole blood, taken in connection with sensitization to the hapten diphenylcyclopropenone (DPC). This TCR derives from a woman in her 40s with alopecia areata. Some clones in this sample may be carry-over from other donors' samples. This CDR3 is CASSDPRQARGYGYTF. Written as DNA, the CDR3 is TGTGCCAGCAGTGACCCCCGACAGGCAAGGGGATATGGCTACACCTTC.